The rows below give T cell receptor beta chains drawn from one sample of a study of T-cell memory formation after mild COVID-19. TCRdb reprocessed the 5' RACE reads with MiXCR, giving one entry per CDR3 protein. Of hundreds of thousands of distinct CDR3 sequences listed, about 20% were seen once; the top ten hold approximately 8.4%. Sequencing input: PBMCs or a T cell subset sorted from them (not recorded which). Receptors originate from an adult woman who had mild COVID-19 (a few samples of this study predate the infection). Cell type and time point are not known. The CDR3 runs from the conserved cysteine through the conserved F or W. A D gene is named only where the DNA matches it firmly. The size field is filled for only some rows; it gives once, few, many or a size class.

V: TRBV30
D: TRBD2
size: few
J: TRBJ2-7
CDR3: CAWSVLAGGIDEQYF
DNA: TGTGCCTGGAGTGTATTAGCGGGAGGGATCGACGAGCAGTACTTC

V: TRBV7-9
D: NA
size: NA
J: TRBJ2-7
CDR3: CATSGSSYEQYF
DNA: TGTGCGACCTCCGGGTCCTCCTACGAGCAGTACTTC

V: TRBV7-6
D: TRBD2
size: few
J: TRBJ2-3
CDR3: CASSLRLAGERRDTQYF
DNA: TGTGCCAGCAGCCTAAGACTAGCGGGGGAGAGAAGGGATACGCAGTATTTT

V: TRBV12-3/TRBV12-4
D: TRBD2
size: NA
J: TRBJ2-1
CDR3: CASRPSGGSEQFF
DNA: TGTGCCAGCAGGCCTAGCGGGGGCAGTGAGCAGTTCTTC

V: TRBV18
D: TRBD1
size: few
J: TRBJ2-7
CDR3: CASSPILSGTGRGEQYF
DNA: TGTGCCAGCTCACCTATTCTTTCCGGGACAGGGAGGGGCGAGCAGTACTTC

V: TRBV29-1
D: NA
size: few
J: TRBJ2-5
CDR3: CSVDGNQETQYF
DNA: TGCAGCGTTGATGGCAACCAAGAGACCCAGTACTTC

V: TRBV5-5
D: NA
size: NA
J: TRBJ1-1
CDR3: CASSLYYVGVQNTEAFF
DNA: TGTGCCAGCAGCTTGTACTACGTAGGGGTACAGAACACTGAAGCTTTCTTT

V: TRBV20-1
D: TRBD1
size: NA
J: TRBJ1-2
CDR3: CSAGSGQTYGYTF
DNA: TGCAGTGCTGGATCGGGACAGACCTATGGCTACACCTTC

V: TRBV20-1
D: NA
size: few
J: TRBJ1-4
CDR3: CSARDEKVQDYEKLFF
DNA: TGCAGTGCTAGAGATGAGAAAGTACAGGATTATGAAAAACTGTTTTTT

V: TRBV7-9
D: NA
size: few
J: TRBJ2-3
CDR3: CASSPGPGLSTDTQYF
DNA: TGTGCCAGCAGCCCGGGGCCAGGGCTTAGCACAGATACGCAGTATTTT

V: TRBV20-1
D: NA
size: few
J: TRBJ1-3
CDR3: CSARDKSSGNTIYF
DNA: TGCAGTGCTAGGGACAAGTCCTCTGGAAACACCATATATTTT

V: TRBV5-1
D: NA
size: NA
J: TRBJ1-1
CDR3: CASRWSDMNTEAFF
DNA: TGCGCCAGCAGGTGGTCCGACATGAACACTGAAGCTTTCTTT

V: TRBV2
D: TRBD1
size: few
J: TRBJ1-5
CDR3: CASRPTGASNQPQHF
DNA: TGTGCCAGCAGACCGACAGGGGCGAGCAATCAGCCCCAGCATTTT

V: TRBV29-1
D: TRBD1
size: few
J: TRBJ2-1
CDR3: CSVGTGARWNEQFF
DNA: TGCAGCGTTGGAACAGGGGCCCGATGGAATGAGCAGTTCTTC

V: TRBV6-5
D: TRBD1
size: NA
J: TRBJ1-1
CDR3: CASTTGGQTEAFF
DNA: TGTGCCAGCACTACAGGGGGACAGACTGAAGCTTTCTTT

V: TRBV20-1
D: NA
size: NA
J: TRBJ1-2
CDR3: CSAPVAGVPNYGYTF
DNA: TGCAGTGCTCCCGTCGCAGGGGTCCCTAACTATGGCTACACCTTC

V: TRBV7-9
D: NA
size: few
J: TRBJ2-3
CDR3: CASTPGLGTDTQYF
DNA: TGTGCCAGCACCCCGGGACTGGGCACAGATACGCAGTATTTT

V: TRBV7-6
D: NA
size: NA
J: TRBJ1-6
CDR3: CASSTGPGRPLHF
DNA: TGTGCCAGCAGCACCGGGCCAGGGAGGCCCCTCCACTTT

V: TRBV6-6
D: NA
size: NA
J: TRBJ2-3
CDR3: CASSYFRSSTDTQYF
DNA: TGTGCCAGCAGTTATTTCAGGTCTAGCACAGATACGCAGTATTTT

V: TRBV12-3/TRBV12-4
D: NA
size: many
J: TRBJ2-7
CDR3: CASSLYGQGNEQYF
DNA: TGTGCCAGCAGTTTATACGGGCAGGGCAACGAGCAGTACTTC

V: TRBV12-3/TRBV12-4
D: NA
size: few
J: TRBJ2-3
CDR3: CASSSPPFTDTQYF
DNA: TGTGCCAGCAGTTCACCCCCATTCACAGATACGCAGTATTTT

V: TRBV6-2/TRBV6-3
D: NA
size: NA
J: TRBJ2-5
CDR3: CASSYVSRGETQYF
DNA: TGTGCCAGCAGTTACGTGAGCCGCGGAGAGACCCAGTACTTC

V: TRBV12-3/TRBV12-4
D: NA
size: NA
J: TRBJ2-1
CDR3: CATGTSSYNEQFF
DNA: TGTGCCACCGGGACAAGCTCCTACAATGAGCAGTTCTTC

V: TRBV7-9
D: TRBD1
size: NA
J: TRBJ1-2
CDR3: CASSYWTGANVIYGYTF
DNA: TGTGCCAGCAGCTACTGGACAGGGGCCAACGTCATCTATGGCTACACCTTC

V: TRBV7-2
D: NA
size: few
J: TRBJ2-1
CDR3: CASSLAGSNSYNEQFF
DNA: TGTGCCAGCAGCTTAGCAGGTAGCAACTCCTACAATGAGCAGTTCTTC

V: TRBV20-1
D: NA
size: few
J: TRBJ1-5
CDR3: CSAPGTGFGASQPQHF
DNA: TGCAGTGCTCCCGGAACGGGTTTCGGGGCCAGTCAGCCCCAGCATTTT

V: TRBV11-1
D: NA
size: few
J: TRBJ1-2
CDR3: CASSPSSGTIYGYTF
DNA: TGTGCCAGCAGCCCTAGCTCCGGGACAATCTATGGCTACACCTTC

V: TRBV5-1
D: NA
size: NA
J: TRBJ2-2
CDR3: CASSYGDGDTGELFF
DNA: TGCGCCAGCAGCTACGGGGACGGAGACACCGGGGAGCTGTTTTTT

V: TRBV7-8
D: TRBD1
size: NA
J: TRBJ1-2
CDR3: CASSLRGTGKPYGYTF
DNA: TGTGCCAGCAGCTTAAGGGGGACAGGGAAACCCTATGGCTACACCTTC

V: TRBV24-1
D: TRBD2
size: few
J: TRBJ2-1
CDR3: CATSVAGVYNEQFF
DNA: TGTGCCACCAGTGTCGCGGGAGTATACAATGAGCAGTTCTTC

V: TRBV7-8
D: TRBD1
size: few
J: TRBJ2-7
CDR3: CASSLRGQTYEQYF
DNA: TGTGCCAGCAGCTTGAGGGGACAGACCTACGAGCAGTACTTC

V: TRBV5-1
D: TRBD1
size: NA
J: TRBJ2-1
CDR3: CASSFTGDMYNEQFF
DNA: TGCGCCAGCAGCTTTACAGGGGATATGTACAATGAGCAGTTCTTC

V: TRBV9
D: TRBD2
size: NA
J: TRBJ2-5
CDR3: CASSLHSGGLQETQYF
DNA: TGTGCCAGCAGCCTCCATAGCGGGGGGCTCCAAGAGACCCAGTACTTC

V: TRBV6-6
D: NA
size: NA
J: TRBJ2-1
CDR3: CASRAGIYNEQFF
DNA: TGTGCCAGCAGGGCGGGGATTTACAATGAGCAGTTCTTC

V: TRBV3-1
D: NA
size: NA
J: TRBJ1-1
CDR3: CASSLSVTEAFF
DNA: TGTGCCAGCAGCCTTAGTGTGACTGAAGCTTTCTTT

V: TRBV7-2
D: NA
size: few
J: TRBJ2-7
CDR3: CASSFMSSYEQYF
DNA: TGTGCCAGCAGCTTCATGAGCTCCTACGAGCAGTACTTC